The clone carrying this TCR beta chain came up many times. Its antigen is still unknown. This sample stems from a study of CD8 T cells in ankylosing spondylitis. Notes on the study in general: Seven to nine highly homologous variants made up a TCR beta motif, and this motif appeared characteristic of ankylosing spondylitis blood. The clones that were linked to disease were reported to be significantly enriched in matched synovial fluid samples from ankylosing spondylitis patients.

MiXCR was run by TCRdb on the 5' RACE reads, yielding one entry per CDR3 protein. Here the sample spans some 220,000 distinct CDR3 sequences, 6% to 8% being singletons. The V and J ends lost 3 bases and 4 bases respectively, with 15 bases between them. CDR1 WNHNN and CDR2 SYGVQD come from the germline V gene (reference sequence). The CDR3 is 16 residues long. The specimen was blood, either unsorted or a sorted T cell fraction (not recorded which). J is TRBJ2-2 and V is TRBV10-1, with D tentatively TRBD2 (5 bases). This TCR came from a male donor with ankylosing spondylitis. This CDR3 reads CASSDITRAGTGELFF. CDR3 DNA: TGCGCCAGCAGTGACATAACGCGGGCCGGCACCGGGGAGCTGTTTTTT.